This TCR beta chain stems from a study of shared clonotypes between healthy human individuals. General study findings and limits: Although depth was large, rarefaction showed that sequencing of the sorted subsets was incomplete.

The ends were cut back, 6 bases at V and 1 base at J, with 11 bases in the middle. The CDR3 runs 14 residues. Germline-derived CDR1 and CDR2 are SGHTA and FQGNSA. The assay was run at deep level. Sequencing used immunoSEQ multiplex PCR; TCRdb keeps in-frame clones, though not all of them. The sample carries about 710,000 clones, 73% recorded once. All donors were Caucasian adults living in Nashville, Tennessee. A CD45RA+ naive subset and a CD45RA-negative memory subset were split from CD4+ cells. In the case of this clone: Its specificity is not known.

J is TRBJ2-3 and V is TRBV7-2; D unresolved. This TCR derives from a woman aged 25 to 39 in good health. The sequenced material came from memory CD4+ T cells sorted from blood. The subset is: CD45RA-negative fraction. The CDR3 sequence: CASRTSRGTDTQYF. The CDR3 bases are TGTGCCAGCAGGACAAGCCGGGGCACAGATACGCAGTATTTT.